This T cell receptor beta chain was obtained from a study of breast tumors, draining lymph nodes, adjacent tissues. Samples came from axillary lymph nodes draining the breast cancer. Using its own MiXCR run on the multiplex PCR reads, TCRdb lists one record per CDR3 protein. The sample has some 150,000 distinct CDR3 sequences; about 20% are singletons. The CDR3 runs 13 residues. Trimming took 1 base from V and 5 from J, leaving 9 bases between them. Germline CDR1 SGHVS, CDR2 FNYEAQ. In this sample, this clonotype turned up many times. Its antigen is as yet unknown. General study results and limits: The data were judged consistent with most tumor T cells coming from lymph node and expanding in tumor. Tumor and nontumor repertoires were significantly more similar in luminal-like than in basal-like breast cancer. Tumor repertoires ranked between lymph nodes and nontumor tissue in diversity, with V and J gene preferences. That most tumor T cells come from lymph nodes remained unproven.

V is TRBV7-6 and J is TRBJ2-7; possible D gene TRBD1, 6 bases. Sequenced material: axillary lymph node tissue. The clonotype was recovered from a female donor with breast cancer. Some clones in this sample may be carry-over from other donors' samples. This chain's CDR3 is CASSLDRGNEQYF. The DNA of the CDR3 is TGTGCCAGCAGCTTAGATAGGGGGAACGAGCAGTACTTC.